This T cell receptor (beta chain) came from a study of CD8 T cells in ankylosing spondylitis. Per the germline V gene, CDR1 is LNHDA and CDR2 is SQIVND (reference sequence). V trimming: 6 bases; J trimming: 0 bases; junction bases outside the gene matches: 8. This CDR3 has 17 residues. Remarks on this clonotype: The antigen remains unidentified.

Overall study results and limits: Disease-linked clones reportedly showed significant enrichment in matched ankylosing spondylitis synovial fluid. Blood from ankylosing spondylitis patients appeared to carry a characteristic eight-variant TCR beta motif. The authors found the disease-linked clones to be CD8+ and relatively rare in peripheral blood.

Quantitative 5'-RACE with molecular barcodes was used to make the TCR beta libraries. TCRdb re-analysed the 5' RACE reads in MiXCR, keeping a single row per CDR3 protein. Of approximately 400,000 distinct CDR3 sequences in the sample, roughly 18% were seen once. The sample was blood, either unsorted or a sorted T cell fraction (not recorded which). The TCR sequence derives from a male donor with ankylosing spondylitis. The chain couples TRBV19 to TRBJ1-3; 10 positions match TRBD1. The CDR3 spells CASSDPGQGISGNTIYF. The CDR3 region has the DNA TGTGCCAGTAGCGACCCGGGACAGGGGATCTCTGGAAACACCATATATTTT.